Following are 20 T cell receptor beta chains from one sample sequenced in a study of cytomegalovirus exposure and HLA in healthy donors. PCR involved 60 Vbeta and 13 Jbeta primers. Clones were read by immunoSEQ multiplex PCR, and TCRdb kept only the in-frame ones, dropping some. The data hold 190,000 or so clones, with about four fifths observed a single time. The sample consisted of PBMCs. These receptors originate from a male donor in good health and CMV-seropositive.

The V and J genes are TRBV30 and TRBJ1-2; possibly TRBD1 for D (5 bases). V lost 3 bases, J lost 4 bases, and 12 bases lay in between. CDR3 size: 13 residues. Germline values: CDR1 GTSNPN, CDR2 SVGIG (reference sequence). CDR3 bases: TGTGCCTGGAGCCTGGGGGGGATCTATGGCTACACCTTC. This gives the protein CAWSLGGIYGYTF.

The chain combines TRBV28 with TRBJ1-1; no clear D. There are 13 residues in the CDR3. CDR1 and CDR2 from the germline V gene are MDHEN and SYDVKM. Deletions cut 7 bases from V and 6 bases from J, with 15 bases between. Written as DNA, the CDR3 is TGTGCCAGCATGGGCGGGTTGTTCGCTGAAGCTTTCTTT. Translating gives CASMGGLFAEAFF. The full variable domain, in which reference TRBV28 and TRBJ1-1 provide the parts outside the CDR3, is DVKVTQSSRYLVKRTGEKVFLECVQDMDHENMFWYRQDPGLGLRLIYFSYDVKMKEKGDIPEGYSVSREKKERFSLILESASTNQTSMYLCASMGGLFAEAFFGQGTRLTVV.

V is TRBV11-3 and J is TRBJ1-2; tentative D call: TRBD1 (5 bases). Germline assignment: CDR1 SGHNT and CDR2 YENEEA. The germline V and J ends were trimmed by 4 bases and 8 bases, with 14 bases remaining between them. The CDR3 sequence is 13 residues long. CDR3 region: CASSSSAGTGYTF. The CDR3 DNA follows: TGTGCCAGCAGCTCCTCCGCGGGGACCGGCTACACCTTC.

The rearrangement uses TRBV4-2 and TRBJ2-3, with a tentative D call TRBD2 (5 bases). CDR3 length: 15 amino acids. Trimming pared 4 bases from V and 2 bases from J, leaving 13 bases between. Germline CDR1 is LGHNA and CDR2 is YNFKEQ. CDR3 sequence (DNA): TGTGCCAGCAGCCCCACTAGGTCCCCCACAGATACGCAGTATTTT. Translated, it gives CASSPTRSPTDTQYF.

J is TRBJ2-7 and V is TRBV5-1; perhaps TRBD2 as D (6 bases). Germline CDR1 SGHRS, CDR2 YFSETQ. The CDR3 contains 14 residues. V lost 0 bases and J lost 3, with 10 bases in between. This chain's CDR3 is CASSLGGGNYEQYF. In nucleotides, the CDR3 is TGCGCCAGCAGCTTGGGGGGAGGAAACTACGAGCAGTACTTC.

This clone was observed a single time. The CDR3 loop is CASSLAGGEAFF. CDR3 nucleotides: TGCGCCAGCAGCTTGGCGGGAGGAGAAGCTTTCTTT. The V and J genes are TRBV5-1 and TRBJ1-1; no firm D call. This CDR3 comprises 12 residues. V was trimmed by 0 bases and J by 8 bases, leaving 8 bases between them. Germline-derived CDR1 and CDR2 are SGHRS and YFSETQ.

The gene calls are TRBV5-1 and TRBJ1-6; D is ambiguous. This CDR3 comprises 15 residues. Deletions cut 0 bases from V and 7 bases from J, with 11 bases between. CDR1 is SGHRS and CDR2 is YFSETQ in the germline V gene. The CDR3 loop reads CASSLDRVENSPLHF. CDR3 DNA: TGCGCCAGCAGCTTGGATCGGGTGGAGAATTCACCCCTCCACTTT.

This clone was detected only once. CDR3 in DNA: TGTGCCAGCTCACTTGGTACAGGATCACCCCTCCACTTT. Translation gives CASSLGTGSPLHF. The chain carries TRBV18 and TRBJ1-6, with D tentatively TRBD1 (5 bases). From germline, CDR1 is KGHSH and CDR2 LQKENI. The CDR3 length is 13 residues. V gave up 4 bases and J gave up 10 bases, with 11 bases separating them.

This clone came up a few times. V is TRBV6-5 and J is TRBJ1-4; D uncertain. The CDR3 consists of 14 residues. The V end was cut by 4 bases, the J end by 4 bases, with 10 bases between. The germline V gene has CDR1 MNHEY and CDR2 SVGAGI. The CDR3, as DNA: TGTGCCAGCAGTTTTGGAGAGAATAATGAAAAACTGTTTTTT. Translated: CASSFGENNEKLFF.

The rearrangement links TRBV5-1 to TRBJ2-3, with a weak D call TRBD1 (6 bases). The germline V gene has CDR1 SGHRS and CDR2 YFSETQ. V dropped 4 bases and J dropped 0 bases, with 18 bases sitting between them. There are 17 residues in the CDR3. The CDR3 protein is CASSPFPTGPSTDTQYF. CDR3 sequence (DNA): TGCGCCAGCAGCCCATTTCCTACAGGGCCTAGCACAGATACGCAGTATTTT.

J is TRBJ2-7 and V is TRBV27; 8 positions agree with TRBD2. With 8 bases clipped from V and 2 bases from J, the junction kept 11 bases outside the gene matches. Germline CDR1 MNHEY, CDR2 SMNVEV (reference sequence). CDR3 size: 15 residues. The CDR3 protein is CASCREAGGTYEQYF. The CDR3 DNA reads as TGTGCCAGCTGTCGTGAGGCGGGGGGAACCTACGAGCAGTACTTC.

The genes are TRBV5-6 and TRBJ2-3; a possible D gene is TRBD1 (6 bases). CDR3 length: 14 amino acids. CDR1 and CDR2 from the germline V gene are SGHDT and YYEEEE. V was clipped by 1 base and J by 4 bases, with 10 bases between them. This CDR3 reads CASSLWGRPDTQYF. For the CDR3, the DNA is TGTGCCAGCAGCTTGTGGGGGCGCCCAGATACGCAGTATTTT.

The gene calls are TRBV9 and TRBJ1-4, with D hard to call. Trimming pared 2 bases from V and 4 bases from J, leaving 9 bases between. Germline V gene sequence: CDR1 SGDLS, CDR2 YYNGEE. The CDR3 covers 14 residues. In nucleotides, the CDR3 is TGTGCCAGCAGCGTCGGAACTATTAATGAAAAACTGTTTTTT. Amino acids: CASSVGTINEKLFF.

CDR3 amino acids: CASSSPRTGGMSSYNEQFF. CDR3 nucleotide sequence: TGTGCCAGCAGCTCTCCCCGGACAGGGGGCATGAGCTCCTACAATGAGCAGTTCTTC. The chain employs TRBV28 and TRBJ2-1; 11 bases line up with TRBD1. The CDR3 length is 19 residues. Germline loops: CDR1 MDHEN, CDR2 SYDVKM. J gave up 0 bases and V 6 bases, and 13 bases lay outside the gene matches.

The rearrangement links TRBV25-1 to TRBJ1-4; 8 bases are shared with TRBD1. The V gene's germline CDR1 is MGHDK and CDR2 SYGVNS. The V gene end was trimmed by 4 bases and the J gene end by 4 bases; junction bases not matched to a gene: 8. The CDR3 covers 16 residues. The CDR3 nucleotides read TGTGCCAGCAGTGTACCCGGACAGGGTATTAATGAAAAACTGTTTTTT. Its protein product is CASSVPGQGINEKLFF.

This clone showed up just once. The chain joins TRBV2 to TRBJ1-5; D is ambiguous. The CDR3 sequence is 15 residues long. In germline, CDR1 is SNHLY, CDR2 FYNNEI. Trimming removed 3 bases at V and 0 bases at J, with 9 bases between. The CDR3 bases are TGTGCCAGCAGTGAGCAGGTCCTTAGCAATCAGCCCCAGCATTTT. Its translation: CASSEQVLSNQPQHF. The full variable domain, completed using reference TRBV2 and TRBJ1-5, is EPEVTQTPSHQVTQMGQEVILRCVPISNHLYFYWYRQILGQKVEFLVSFYNNEISEKSEIFDDQFSVERPDGSNFTLKIRSTKLEDSAMYFCASSEQVLSNQPQHFGDGTRLSIL.

The count of this clone is one. One end of the junction varies from germline; a read error may be responsible. For the CDR3, the DNA is TGTGCCAGCAGCCTAGCGGGTCCGGGACTAACGATCTACTTT. Its translation: CASSLAGPGLTIYF. This chain joins TRBV11-2 and TRBJ1-6, with TRBD1 as a possible D gene (5 bases). The CDR3 has 14 residues. Germline loops: CDR1 SGHAT, CDR2 FQNNGV.

This chain connects TRBV4-3 to TRBJ2-2, with a tentative D call TRBD2 (5 bases). Germline V lookup: CDR1 LGHNA, CDR2 YSLEER. The CDR3 length is 17 residues. The ends were cut back, 2 bases at V and 4 bases at J, with 17 bases in the middle. The CDR3 region is CASSQIRERKGTGELFF. The DNA for the CDR3 is TGCGCCAGCAGCCAAATACGGGAACGAAAGGGCACCGGGGAGCTGTTTTTT.

J is TRBJ1-1 and V is TRBV5-4, with 7 bases lining up with TRBD1. The germline V gene has CDR1 SGHNT and CDR2 YYREEE (reference sequence). Germline trimming cut 0 bases from V and 6 bases from J; bases unmatched to any gene: 5. The CDR3 spans 14 residues. The CDR3 spells CASSLGQGDAEAFF. The DNA for the CDR3 is TGTGCCAGCAGCTTGGGACAGGGTGATGCTGAAGCTTTCTTT.

This chain uses TRBV14 with TRBJ2-7; 8 bases are shared with TRBD2. There are 18 residues in the CDR3. The germline V gene has CDR1 SGHDN and CDR2 FVKESK. V was pared by 0 bases and J by 5 bases, with 15 bases of the junction left unmatched. The CDR3 region is CASSQDVGSAGVRNEQYF. CDR3 DNA: TGTGCCAGCAGCCAAGATGTGGGATCAGCGGGAGTTCGCAACGAGCAGTACTTC. Looking up the rest from reference TRBV14 and TRBJ2-7 gives the full variable domain: EAGVTQFPSHSVIEKGQTVTLRCDPISGHDNLYWYRRVMGKEIKFLLHFVKESKQDESGMPNNRFLAERTGGTYSTLKVQPAELEDSGVYFCASSQDVGSAGVRNEQYFGPGTRLTVT.